These 2 T cell receptor beta chains came from one sample sequenced in a study of T cell repertoires in cytomegalovirus infection. TCRdb re-derived calls from the reads in MiXCR, one entry per CDR3 protein. The sample holds around 750,000 distinct CDR3 sequences, approximately 32% seen once. For these receptors, no antigen is known. The specimen comprised cultured CD8+ T cells from PBMCs, sampled from culture after CMV antigen stimulation. Every receptor here comes from a human donor in good health (CMV status not recorded). Some clones in this sample may be carry-over from other donors' samples.

This rearrangement joins TRBV6-2 or TRBV6-3 to TRBJ2-2, with D possibly TRBD1 on 6 matching bases. Germline CDR1 reads MNHEY; CDR2 reads SVGEGT. This CDR3 comprises 16 residues. V lost 6 bases and J 4 bases, leaving 18 bases between the germline ends. The CDR3 DNA reads as TGTGCCAGCAGACCAATCACAGGGACGGTCACCGGGGAGCTGTTTTTT. This encodes CASRPITGTVTGELFF.

This clonotype was seen more than once but under ten times. The chain employs TRBV28 and TRBJ2-6; 7 positions agree with TRBD1. The CDR3 spans 16 residues. V lost 6 bases, J lost 0 bases, and 5 bases stayed unmatched. The germline V gene has CDR1 MDHEN and CDR2 SYDVKM. CDR3 sequence (DNA): TGTGCCAGCAGGACAGGGTCCTTCTCTGGGGCCAACGTCCTGACTTTC. Encoded protein: CASRTGSFSGANVLTF.